This T cell receptor beta chain stems from a study of identical twins. TCRdb itself ran the 5' RACE reads through MiXCR, one entry per CDR3 protein. The table has 1.5 million to 2 million distinct CDR3 sequences, under 35% seen once; the top ten hold about 0.3%. Remarks on this clonotype: What it binds is not known.

Whole-study findings and limits: The abundant beta clonotypes from cord blood had fewer insertions, and memory repertoires had none of this.

J was trimmed by 1 base and V by 0 bases; bases with no gene match: 11. Germline V gene sequence: CDR1 SGHKS, CDR2 YYEKEE (reference sequence). CDR3 length: 18 residues. The donor group consisted entirely of healthy Caucasians. The specimen sequenced was cord blood. The V and J genes are TRBV5-5 and TRBJ2-3, with TRBD1 matching over 7 bases. The source is a newborn girl in good health. CDR3 nucleotides: TGTGCCAGCAGCTTGGTGGTGGTGCGAGGACAGGGCACAGATACGCAGTATTTT. Protein sequence: CASSLVVVRGQGTDTQYF.